The sequence of this T cell receptor beta chain was determined in a study of human T cells and chemical hapten exposure. Study-level background: The study lasted roughly 26 weeks, and patients were dosed weekly with diphenylcyclopropenone on the scalp throughout. Patch testing was performed with 0.01% DPC on the upper back, with reading at 6 days. Whole-study results and caveats: Expanded TCRs were compared with controls, and the expanded TCRs formed significantly more large CDR3 similarity clusters.

Germline values: CDR1 SGHVS, CDR2 FNYEAQ. The V end lost 5 bases, the J end lost 0 bases, and 13 bases lay between the germline ends. The CDR3 runs to 16 residues. The treatment: therapeutic diphenylcyclopropenone sensitization with weekly scalp DPC. In this sample, this clonotype turned up a few times. The target antigen is unknown. The library labeled individual cDNA molecules by adding unique molecular identifiers to them. TCRdb re-called the reads with MiXCR, one entry per CDR3 protein. The table includes about 4,400 distinct CDR3 sequences, around 45% detected once. The TCR comes from an adult with alopecia areata. Some clones in this sample may be carry-over from other donors' samples. This table probably holds off-target reads from a library built for another chain. J is TRBJ2-2 and V is TRBV7-6; no reliable D call. The input for sequencing was whole blood, taken before DPC sensitization or 2, 6, or about 24 weeks after (not recorded which). CDR3: CASSPRTETNTGELFF. CDR3 DNA sequence: TGTGCCAGCAGCCCCCGGACGGAAACGAACACCGGGGAGCTGTTTTTT.